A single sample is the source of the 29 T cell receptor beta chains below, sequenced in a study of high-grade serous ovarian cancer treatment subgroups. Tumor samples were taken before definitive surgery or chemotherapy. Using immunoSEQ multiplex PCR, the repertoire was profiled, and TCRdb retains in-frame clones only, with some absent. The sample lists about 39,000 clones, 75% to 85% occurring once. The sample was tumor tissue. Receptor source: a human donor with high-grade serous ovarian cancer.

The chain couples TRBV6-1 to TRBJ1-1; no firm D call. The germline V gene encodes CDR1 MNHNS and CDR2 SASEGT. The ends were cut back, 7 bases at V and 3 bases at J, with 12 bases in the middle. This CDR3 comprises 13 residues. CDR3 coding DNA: TGTGCCAGCAACCGGGAATCGGACACTGAAGCTTTCTTT. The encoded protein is CASNRESDTEAFF.

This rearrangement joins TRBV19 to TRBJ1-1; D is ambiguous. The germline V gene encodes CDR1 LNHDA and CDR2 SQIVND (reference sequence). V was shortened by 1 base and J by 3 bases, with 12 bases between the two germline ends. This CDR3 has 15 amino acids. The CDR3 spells CASSIVDSRDTEAFF. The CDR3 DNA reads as TGTGCCAGTAGTATAGTGGACTCAAGGGACACTGAAGCTTTCTTT.

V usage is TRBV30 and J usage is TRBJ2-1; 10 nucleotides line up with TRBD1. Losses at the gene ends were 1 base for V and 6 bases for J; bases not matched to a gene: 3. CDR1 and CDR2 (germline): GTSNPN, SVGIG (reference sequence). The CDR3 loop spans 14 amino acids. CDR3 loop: CAWSGGQGTNEQFF. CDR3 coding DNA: TGTGCCTGGAGTGGGGGACAGGGGACCAATGAGCAGTTCTTC.

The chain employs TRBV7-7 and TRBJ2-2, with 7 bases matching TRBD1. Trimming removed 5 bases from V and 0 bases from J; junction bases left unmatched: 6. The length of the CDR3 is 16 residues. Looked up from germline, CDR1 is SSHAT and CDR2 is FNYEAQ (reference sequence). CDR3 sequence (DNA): TGTGCCAGCAGCCCGTGGACAGGAACGAACACCGGGGAGCTGTTTTTT. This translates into CASSPWTGTNTGELFF.

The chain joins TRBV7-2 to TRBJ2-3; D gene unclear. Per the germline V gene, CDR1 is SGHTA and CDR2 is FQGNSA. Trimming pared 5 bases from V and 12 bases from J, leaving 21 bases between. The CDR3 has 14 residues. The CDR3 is CASSLDPTAPLQYF. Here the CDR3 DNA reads TGTGCCAGCAGCCTAGACCCGACGGCACCCTTACAGTATTTT.

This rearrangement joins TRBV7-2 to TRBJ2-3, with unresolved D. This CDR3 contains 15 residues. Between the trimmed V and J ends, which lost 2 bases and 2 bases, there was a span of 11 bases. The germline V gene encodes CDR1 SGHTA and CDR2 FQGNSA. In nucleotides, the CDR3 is TGTGCCAGCAGCTTAACAGCTTACTTCACAGATACGCAGTATTTT. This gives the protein CASSLTAYFTDTQYF.

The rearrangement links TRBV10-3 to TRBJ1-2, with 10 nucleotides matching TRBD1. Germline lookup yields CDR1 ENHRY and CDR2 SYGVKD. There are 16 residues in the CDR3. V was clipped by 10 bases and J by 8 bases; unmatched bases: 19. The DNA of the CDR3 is TGTGCCACCCCTAGGACAGGGGGTCAGTCCTTTGTCGGCTACACCTTC. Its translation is CATPRTGGQSFVGYTF.

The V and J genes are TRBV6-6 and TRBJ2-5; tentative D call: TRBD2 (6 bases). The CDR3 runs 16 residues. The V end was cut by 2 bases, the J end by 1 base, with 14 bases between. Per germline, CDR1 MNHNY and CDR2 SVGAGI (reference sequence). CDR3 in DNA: TGTGCCAGCAGTTACGGGAGGAGGGCGCTCCAAGAGACCCAGTACTTC. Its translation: CASSYGRRALQETQYF.

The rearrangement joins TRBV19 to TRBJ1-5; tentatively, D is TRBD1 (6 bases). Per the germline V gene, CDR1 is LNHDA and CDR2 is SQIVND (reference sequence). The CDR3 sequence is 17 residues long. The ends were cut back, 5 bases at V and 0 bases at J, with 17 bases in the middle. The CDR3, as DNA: TGTGCCAGTAGTCGGATAGGGACATCTTATAGCAATCAGCCCCAGCATTTT. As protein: CASSRIGTSYSNQPQHF.

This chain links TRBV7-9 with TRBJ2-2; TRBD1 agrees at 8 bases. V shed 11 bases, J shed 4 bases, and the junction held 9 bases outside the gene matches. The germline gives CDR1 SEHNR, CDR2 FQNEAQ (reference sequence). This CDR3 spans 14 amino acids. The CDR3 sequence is CASEDREATGELFF. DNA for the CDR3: TGTGCCTCCGAGGACAGGGAGGCCACCGGGGAGCTGTTTTTT.

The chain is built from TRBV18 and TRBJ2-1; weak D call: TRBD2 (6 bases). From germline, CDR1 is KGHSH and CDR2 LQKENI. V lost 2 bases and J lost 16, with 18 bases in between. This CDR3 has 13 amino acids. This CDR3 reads CASSPVGREKEFF. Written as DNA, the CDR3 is TGTGCCAGCTCACCAGTCGGACGGGAGAAGGAATTCTTC. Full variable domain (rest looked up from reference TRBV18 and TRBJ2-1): NAGVMQNPRHLVRRRGQEARLRCSPMKGHSHVYWYRQLPEEGLKFMVYLQKENIIDESGMPKERFSAEFPKEGPSILRIQQVVRGDSAAYFCASSPVGREKEFFGPGTRLTVL.

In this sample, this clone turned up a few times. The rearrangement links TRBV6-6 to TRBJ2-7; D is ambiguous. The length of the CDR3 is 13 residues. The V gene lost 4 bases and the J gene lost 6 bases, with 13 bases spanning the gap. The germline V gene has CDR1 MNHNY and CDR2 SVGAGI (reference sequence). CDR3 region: CASSSDRRSEQYF. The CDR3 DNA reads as TGTGCCAGCAGTTCCGACCGTAGGAGCGAGCAGTACTTC.

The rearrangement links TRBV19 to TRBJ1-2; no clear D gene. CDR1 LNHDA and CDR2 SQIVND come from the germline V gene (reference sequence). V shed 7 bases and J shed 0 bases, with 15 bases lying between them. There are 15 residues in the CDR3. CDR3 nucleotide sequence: TGTGCCAGTAAGGACCAGGACGGTTCTAACTATGGCTACACCTTC. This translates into CASKDQDGSNYGYTF.

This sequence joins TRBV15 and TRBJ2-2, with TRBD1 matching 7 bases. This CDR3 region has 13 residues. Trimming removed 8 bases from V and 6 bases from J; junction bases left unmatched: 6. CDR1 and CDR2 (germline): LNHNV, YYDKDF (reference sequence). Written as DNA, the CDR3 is TGTGCCACCTCCTCCCAGGGGGCCGGGGAGCTGTTTTTT. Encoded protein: CATSSQGAGELFF.

CDR3 bases: TGTGCCAGCAGCTTCACTAGCGGGAGGTACGGGTATTTT. It is translated as CASSFTSGRYGYF. The rearrangement uses TRBV7-2 and TRBJ2-3; the match to TRBD2 covers 12 bases. The V gene's germline CDR1 is SGHTA and CDR2 FQGNSA. Unmatched junction bases numbered 6, after V lost 3 bases and J lost 14 bases. The CDR3 sequence is 13 residues long.

The CDR3 spells CASTRTSGTDTQYF. The CDR3, as DNA: TGCGCCAGCACCCGGACTAGCGGCACAGATACGCAGTATTTT. The chain joins TRBV5-1 to TRBJ2-3; 9 nucleotides match TRBD2. The CDR3 length is 14 residues. Germline CDR1 reads SGHRS; CDR2 reads YFSETQ. With V trimmed by 6 bases and J by 1 base, 3 bases remained unmatched.

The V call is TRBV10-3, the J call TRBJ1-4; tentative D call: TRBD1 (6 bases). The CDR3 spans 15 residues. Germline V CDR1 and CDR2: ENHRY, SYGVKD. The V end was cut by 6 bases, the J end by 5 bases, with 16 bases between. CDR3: CAIRSSGTRNEKLFF. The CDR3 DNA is TGTGCCATCAGATCCTCCGGGACACGAAATGAAAAACTGTTTTTT.

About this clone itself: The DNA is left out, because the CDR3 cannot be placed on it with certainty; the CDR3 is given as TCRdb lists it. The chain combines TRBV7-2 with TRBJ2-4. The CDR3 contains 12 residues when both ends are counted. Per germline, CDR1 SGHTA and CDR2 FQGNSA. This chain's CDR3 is CASGFGEGAMYF.

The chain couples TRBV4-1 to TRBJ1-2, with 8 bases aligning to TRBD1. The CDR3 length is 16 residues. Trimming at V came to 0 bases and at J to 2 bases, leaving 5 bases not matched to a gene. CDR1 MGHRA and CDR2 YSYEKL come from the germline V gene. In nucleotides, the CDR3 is TGCGCCAGCAGCCAAGAAGTGGGACAGGTCAACTATGGCTACACCTTC. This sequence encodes CASSQEVGQVNYGYTF.

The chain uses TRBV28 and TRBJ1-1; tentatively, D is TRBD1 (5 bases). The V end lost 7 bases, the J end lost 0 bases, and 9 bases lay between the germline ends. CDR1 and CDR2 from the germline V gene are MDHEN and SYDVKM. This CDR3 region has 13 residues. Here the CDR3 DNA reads TGTGCCAGCAAGGGACTTATGAACACTGAAGCTTTCTTT. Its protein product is CASKGLMNTEAFF.

The CDR3, as DNA: TGTGCCAGCAGTGAAAGGGCGGGGGCGGGCTACACCTTC. It codes for CASSERAGAGYTF. V is TRBV2 and J is TRBJ1-2, with D possibly TRBD1 on 6 matching bases. Germline CDR1 reads SNHLY; CDR2 reads FYNNEI. Trimming shortened V by 2 bases and J by 8 bases, and 12 bases separated the two germline ends. The CDR3 runs 13 residues.

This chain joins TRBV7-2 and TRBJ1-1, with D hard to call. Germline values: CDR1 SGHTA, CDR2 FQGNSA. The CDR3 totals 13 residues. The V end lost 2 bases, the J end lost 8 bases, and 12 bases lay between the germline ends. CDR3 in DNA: TGTGCCAGCAGCTTAAACCCGGGCAGGGAAGCTTTCTTT. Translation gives CASSLNPGREAFF. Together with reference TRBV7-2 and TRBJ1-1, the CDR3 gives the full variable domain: GAGVSQSPSNKVTEKGKDVELRCDPISGHTALYWYRQSLGQGLEFLIYFQGNSAPDKSGLPSDRFSAERTGGSVSTLTIQRTQQEDSAVYLCASSLNPGREAFFGQGTRLTVV.

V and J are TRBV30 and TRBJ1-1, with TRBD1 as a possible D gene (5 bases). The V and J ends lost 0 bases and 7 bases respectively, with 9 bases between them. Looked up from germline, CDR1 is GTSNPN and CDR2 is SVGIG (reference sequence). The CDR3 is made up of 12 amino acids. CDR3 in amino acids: CAWSVWRGEAFF. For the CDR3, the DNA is TGTGCCTGGAGTGTATGGAGGGGTGAAGCTTTCTTT.

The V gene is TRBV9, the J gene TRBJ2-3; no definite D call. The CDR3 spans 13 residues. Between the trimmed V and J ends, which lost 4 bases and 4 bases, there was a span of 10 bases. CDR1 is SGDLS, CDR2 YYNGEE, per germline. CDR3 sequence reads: CASSTSLADTQYF. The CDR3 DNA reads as TGTGCCAGCAGCACGAGCCTAGCAGATACGCAGTATTTT.

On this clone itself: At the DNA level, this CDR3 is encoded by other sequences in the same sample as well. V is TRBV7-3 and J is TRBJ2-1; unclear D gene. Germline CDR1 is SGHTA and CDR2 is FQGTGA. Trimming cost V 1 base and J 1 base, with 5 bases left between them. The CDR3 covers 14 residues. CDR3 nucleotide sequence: TGTGCCAGCAGCTTAAATAGTTCCTACAATGAGCAGTTCTTC. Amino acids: CASSLNSSYNEQFF.

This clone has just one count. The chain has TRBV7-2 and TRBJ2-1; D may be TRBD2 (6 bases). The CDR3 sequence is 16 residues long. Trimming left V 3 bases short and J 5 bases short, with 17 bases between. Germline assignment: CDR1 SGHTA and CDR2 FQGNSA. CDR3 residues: CASSFPLGGGDNEQFF. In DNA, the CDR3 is TGTGCCAGCAGCTTCCCCTTGGGGGGAGGAGACAATGAGCAGTTCTTC.

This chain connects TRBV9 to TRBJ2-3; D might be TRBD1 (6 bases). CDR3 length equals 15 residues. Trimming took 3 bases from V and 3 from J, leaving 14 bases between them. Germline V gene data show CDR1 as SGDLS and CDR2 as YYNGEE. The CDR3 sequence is CASSGSGEPTDTQYF. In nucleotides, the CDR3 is TGTGCCAGCAGCGGTTCAGGGGAGCCAACAGATACGCAGTATTTT.

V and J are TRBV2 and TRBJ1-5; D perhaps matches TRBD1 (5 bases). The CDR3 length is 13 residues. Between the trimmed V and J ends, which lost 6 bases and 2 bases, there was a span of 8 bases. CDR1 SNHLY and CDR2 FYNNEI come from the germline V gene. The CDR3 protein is CASRGDGNQPQHF. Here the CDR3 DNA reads TGTGCCAGCAGAGGGGACGGCAATCAGCCCCAGCATTTT.

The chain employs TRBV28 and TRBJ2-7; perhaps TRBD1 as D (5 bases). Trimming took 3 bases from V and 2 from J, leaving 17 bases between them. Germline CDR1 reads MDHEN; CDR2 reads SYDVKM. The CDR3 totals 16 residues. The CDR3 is CASSFVRDRTPYEQYF. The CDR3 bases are TGTGCCAGCAGTTTTGTCCGAGACAGAACCCCCTACGAGCAGTACTTC.